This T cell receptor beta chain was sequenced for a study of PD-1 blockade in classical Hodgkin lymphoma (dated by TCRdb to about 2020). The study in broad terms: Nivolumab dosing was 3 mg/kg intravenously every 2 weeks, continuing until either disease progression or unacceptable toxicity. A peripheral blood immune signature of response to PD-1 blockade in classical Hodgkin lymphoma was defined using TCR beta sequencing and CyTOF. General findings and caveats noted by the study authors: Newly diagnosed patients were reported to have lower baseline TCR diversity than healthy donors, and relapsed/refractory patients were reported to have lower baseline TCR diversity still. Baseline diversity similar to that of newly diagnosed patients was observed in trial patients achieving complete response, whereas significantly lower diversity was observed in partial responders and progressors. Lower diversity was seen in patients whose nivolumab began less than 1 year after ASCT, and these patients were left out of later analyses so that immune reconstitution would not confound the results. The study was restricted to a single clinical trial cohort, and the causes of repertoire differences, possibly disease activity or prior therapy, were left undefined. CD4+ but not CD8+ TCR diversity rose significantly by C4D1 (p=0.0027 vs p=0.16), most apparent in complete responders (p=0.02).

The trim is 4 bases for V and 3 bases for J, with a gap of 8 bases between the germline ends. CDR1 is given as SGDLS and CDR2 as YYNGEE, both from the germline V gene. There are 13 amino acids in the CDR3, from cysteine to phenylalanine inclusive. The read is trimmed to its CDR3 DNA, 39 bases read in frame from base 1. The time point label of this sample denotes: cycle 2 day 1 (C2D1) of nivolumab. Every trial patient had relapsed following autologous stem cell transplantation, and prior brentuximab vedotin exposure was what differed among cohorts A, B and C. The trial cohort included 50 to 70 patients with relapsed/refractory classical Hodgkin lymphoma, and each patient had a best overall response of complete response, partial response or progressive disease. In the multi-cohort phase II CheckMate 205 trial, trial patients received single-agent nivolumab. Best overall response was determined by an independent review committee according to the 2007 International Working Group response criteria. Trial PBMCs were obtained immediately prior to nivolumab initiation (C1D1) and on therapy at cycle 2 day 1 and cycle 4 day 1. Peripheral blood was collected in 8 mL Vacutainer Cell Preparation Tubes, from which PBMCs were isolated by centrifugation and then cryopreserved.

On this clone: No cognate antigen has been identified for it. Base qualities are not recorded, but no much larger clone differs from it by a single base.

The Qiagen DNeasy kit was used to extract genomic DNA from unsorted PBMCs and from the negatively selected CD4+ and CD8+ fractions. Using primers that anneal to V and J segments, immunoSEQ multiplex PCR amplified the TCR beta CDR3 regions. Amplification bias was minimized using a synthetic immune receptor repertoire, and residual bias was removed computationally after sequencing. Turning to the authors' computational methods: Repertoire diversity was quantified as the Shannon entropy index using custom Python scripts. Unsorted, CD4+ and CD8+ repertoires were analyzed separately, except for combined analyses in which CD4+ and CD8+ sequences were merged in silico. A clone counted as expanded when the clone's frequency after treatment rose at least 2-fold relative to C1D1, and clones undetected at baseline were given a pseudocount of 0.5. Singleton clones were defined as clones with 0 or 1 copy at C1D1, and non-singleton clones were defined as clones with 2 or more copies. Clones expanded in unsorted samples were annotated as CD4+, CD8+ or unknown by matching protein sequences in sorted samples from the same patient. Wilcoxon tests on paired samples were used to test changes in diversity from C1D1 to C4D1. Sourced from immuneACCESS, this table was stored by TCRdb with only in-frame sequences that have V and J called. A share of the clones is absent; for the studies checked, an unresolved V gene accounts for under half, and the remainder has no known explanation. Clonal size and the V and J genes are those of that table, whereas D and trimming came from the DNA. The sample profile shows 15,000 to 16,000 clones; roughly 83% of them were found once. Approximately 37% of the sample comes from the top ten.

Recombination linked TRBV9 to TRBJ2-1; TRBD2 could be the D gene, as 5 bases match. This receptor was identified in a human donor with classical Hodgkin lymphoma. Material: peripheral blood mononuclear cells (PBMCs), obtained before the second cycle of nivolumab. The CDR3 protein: CASSLSVYNEQFF. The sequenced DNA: TGTGCCAGCAGCCTTAGCGTCTACAATGAGCAGTTCTTC.